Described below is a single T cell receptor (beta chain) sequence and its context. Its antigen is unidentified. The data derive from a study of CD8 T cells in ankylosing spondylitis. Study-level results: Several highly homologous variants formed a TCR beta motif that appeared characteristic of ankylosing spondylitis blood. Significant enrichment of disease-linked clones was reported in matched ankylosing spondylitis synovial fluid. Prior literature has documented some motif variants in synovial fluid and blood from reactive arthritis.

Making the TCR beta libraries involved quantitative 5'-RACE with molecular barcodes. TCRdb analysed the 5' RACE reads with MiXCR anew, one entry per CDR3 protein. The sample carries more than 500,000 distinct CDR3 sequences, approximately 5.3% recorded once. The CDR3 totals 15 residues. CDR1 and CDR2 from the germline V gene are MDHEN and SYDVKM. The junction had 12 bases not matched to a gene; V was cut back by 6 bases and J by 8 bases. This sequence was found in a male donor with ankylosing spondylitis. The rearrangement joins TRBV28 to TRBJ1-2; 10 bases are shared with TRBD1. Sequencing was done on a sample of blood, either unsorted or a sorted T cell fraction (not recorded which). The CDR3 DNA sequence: TGTGCCAGCAGGTCATTCCGGGACAGGGGTGTAGGCTACACCTTC. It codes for CASRSFRDRGVGYTF.